This TCR beta chain came from a study of beta chain features in type 1 diabetes. General study points: In the patient group, naive, central memory and Treg TCRB repertoires seemed more alike than in the healthy donor group. Type 1 diabetes patients had TCRB CDR3s that were shorter (moderately but significantly so) in all four CD4+ subsets.

Central memory, naive, regulatory and stem cell-like memory CD4+ cells were sorted by CD45RO/CCR7/CD25/CD127/CD95/CD27. With respect to this clone: Antigen: not known.

Isolated RNA was reverse transcribed in full, so expressed TCRB transcripts were sequenced. TCRdb's copy holds only in-frame clones and misses some; the assay was immunoSEQ multiplex PCR. The repertoire holds more than 550,000 clones, with more than 12% as singletons. Deletions cut 0 bases from V and 2 bases from J, with 11 bases between. The length of the CDR3 is 15 residues. Germline V lookup: CDR1 SEHNR, CDR2 FQNEAQ (reference sequence). Material for sequencing was naive CD4+ T cells from blood. The gene calls are TRBV7-9 and TRBJ2-7; the D gene is possibly TRBD1 (5 bases). This sequence originates from a man aged 18 to 29 with type 1 diabetes. In DNA form, the CDR3 reads TGTGCCAGCAGCTTAGCGGACGACAGTCCCTACGAGCAGTACTTC. Translating gives CASSLADDSPYEQYF.